These T cell receptor beta chains were read from a single sample in a study of blood T cell repertoires in COVID-19. Sequencing was performed with immunoSEQ multiplex PCR; in TCRdb, only in-frame clones are kept and a portion is missing. The table lists some 110,000 clones, roughly 78% of them singletons. The sequenced sample consisted of peripheral blood. All receptors come from a man aged 55 to 70 with active or convalescent COVID-19. Both conserved end residues are part of each CDR3. The D gene is left open where the match is weak. The listing skips clone size in some rows; elsewhere it reads once, few, many or a size class.

d_call: -
v_call: TRBV27
clone_size: -
j_call: TRBJ1-1
cdr3_aa: CASNNRAKNTEAFF
cdr3_nt: TGTGCCAGCAATAACAGGGCGAAGAACACTGAAGCTTTCTTT

d_call: TRBD1
v_call: TRBV24-1
clone_size: -
j_call: TRBJ2-5
cdr3_aa: CATSDNLGGRYQETQYF
cdr3_nt: TGTGCCACCAGTGATAACCTAGGGGGCCGGTACCAAGAGACCCAGTACTTC

d_call: TRBD1
v_call: TRBV18
clone_size: once
j_call: TRBJ2-2
cdr3_aa: CASSWGQDTGELFF
cdr3_nt: TGTGCCAGCTCCTGGGGACAGGACACCGGGGAGCTGTTTTTT

d_call: TRBD2
v_call: TRBV13
clone_size: -
j_call: TRBJ2-2
cdr3_aa: CASTPLAGAPGELFF
cdr3_nt: TGTGCCAGCACCCCGCTAGCGGGAGCCCCCGGGGAGCTGTTTTTT

d_call: TRBD2
v_call: TRBV6-5
clone_size: -
j_call: TRBJ2-3
cdr3_aa: CASTESGRDLDTQYF
cdr3_nt: TGTGCCAGCACAGAGAGCGGGAGGGACCTAGATACGCAGTATTTT

d_call: TRBD2
v_call: TRBV7-6
clone_size: -
j_call: TRBJ2-3
cdr3_aa: CASSSKSGMGDTQYF
cdr3_nt: TGTGCCAGCAGCTCCAAAAGCGGGATGGGCGATACGCAGTATTTT

d_call: TRBD1
v_call: TRBV5-5
clone_size: -
j_call: TRBJ2-7
cdr3_aa: CASSPGTAIGYEQYF
cdr3_nt: TGTGCCAGCAGCCCCGGGACAGCCATTGGCTACGAGCAGTACTTC

d_call: -
v_call: TRBV4-3
clone_size: few
j_call: TRBJ2-3
cdr3_aa: CASSPRTITDTQYF
cdr3_nt: TGCGCCAGCAGCCCACGGACTATCACAGATACGCAGTATTTT

d_call: TRBD1
v_call: TRBV19
clone_size: many
j_call: TRBJ2-6
cdr3_aa: CASSPGQASGANVLTF
cdr3_nt: TGTGCCAGTAGCCCGGGACAGGCCTCTGGGGCCAACGTCCTGACTTTC

d_call: TRBD1
v_call: TRBV5-1
clone_size: -
j_call: TRBJ1-4
cdr3_aa: CASSLRGRGEKLFF
cdr3_nt: TGCGCCAGCAGCTTGAGGGGGCGCGGTGAAAAACTGTTTTTT

d_call: -
v_call: TRBV18
clone_size: -
j_call: TRBJ1-5
cdr3_aa: CASSPLGVNQPQHF
cdr3_nt: TGTGCCAGCTCACCACTCGGGGTCAATCAGCCCCAGCATTTT

d_call: -
v_call: TRBV7-9
clone_size: -
j_call: TRBJ1-6
cdr3_aa: CASSPQGGNSPLHF
cdr3_nt: TGTGCCAGCAGCCCGCAGGGTGGAAATTCACCCCTCCACTTT

d_call: -
v_call: TRBV21-1
clone_size: -
j_call: TRBJ1-3
cdr3_aa: CASSKRADANPPHSGNTIYF
cdr3_nt: TGTGCCAGCAGCAAAAGAGCGGACGCTAACCCACCCCACTCTGGAAACACCATATATTTT

d_call: -
v_call: TRBV29-1
clone_size: -
j_call: TRBJ1-5
cdr3_aa: CSVEERGLHF
cdr3_nt: TGCAGCGTTGAAGAGCGGGGTCTGCATTTT

d_call: -
v_call: TRBV28
clone_size: many
j_call: TRBJ1-2
cdr3_aa: CASASGVDYGYTF
cdr3_nt: TGTGCCAGTGCCTCAGGGGTCGACTATGGCTACACCTTC

d_call: -
v_call: TRBV20-1
clone_size: -
j_call: TRBJ1-2
cdr3_aa: CSARDPGYTF
cdr3_nt: TGCAGTGCTAGAGATCCGGGCTACACCTTC

d_call: -
v_call: TRBV2
clone_size: few
j_call: TRBJ1-1
cdr3_aa: CASRPMSGWSTEAFF
cdr3_nt: TGTGCCAGCAGACCTATGTCAGGGTGGTCGACTGAAGCTTTCTTT

d_call: -
v_call: TRBV10-1
clone_size: few
j_call: TRBJ2-7
cdr3_aa: CASKNSPYEQYF
cdr3_nt: TGCGCCAGCAAAAACAGCCCCTACGAGCAGTACTTC

d_call: -
v_call: TRBV7-3
clone_size: -
j_call: TRBJ1-2
cdr3_aa: CASSLTGQPNYGYTF
cdr3_nt: TGTGCCAGCAGCTTAACCGGACAACCTAACTATGGCTACACCTTC

d_call: -
v_call: TRBV30
clone_size: -
j_call: TRBJ2-3
cdr3_aa: CAWTGRGFTDTQYF
cdr3_nt: TGTGCCTGGACGGGAAGAGGGTTCACAGATACGCAGTATTTT

d_call: -
v_call: TRBV7-9
clone_size: -
j_call: TRBJ2-2
cdr3_aa: CASSRTGELFF
cdr3_nt: TGTGCCAGCAGCCGGACCGGGGAGCTGTTTTTT

d_call: TRBD1
v_call: TRBV11-2
clone_size: -
j_call: TRBJ1-2
cdr3_aa: CASSQDRSTGLAYGYTF
cdr3_nt: TGTGCCAGCAGCCAGGACAGGAGTACGGGCCTGGCCTATGGCTACACCTTC

d_call: -
v_call: TRBV28
clone_size: -
j_call: TRBJ1-1
cdr3_aa: CASSLLRRGWDTEAFF
cdr3_nt: TGTGCCAGCAGTCTCCTTCGGAGGGGTTGGGACACTGAAGCTTTCTTT

d_call: -
v_call: TRBV25-1
clone_size: -
j_call: TRBJ1-4
cdr3_aa: CASSDWGGVRNEKLFF
cdr3_nt: TGTGCCAGCAGTGATTGGGGGGGAGTCCGGAATGAAAAACTGTTTTTT

d_call: -
v_call: TRBV29-1
clone_size: -
j_call: TRBJ1-1
cdr3_aa: CSVDRSEEAFF
cdr3_nt: TGCAGCGTTGATAGGAGTGAGGAAGCTTTCTTT

d_call: -
v_call: TRBV19
clone_size: few
j_call: TRBJ2-2
cdr3_aa: CASAEGAANTGELFF
cdr3_nt: TGTGCCAGCGCCGAGGGAGCGGCGAACACCGGGGAGCTGTTTTTT

d_call: TRBD2
v_call: TRBV29-1
clone_size: -
j_call: TRBJ2-1
cdr3_aa: CSVREGNEQFF
cdr3_nt: TGCAGCGTGCGGGAGGGGAATGAGCAGTTCTTC

d_call: -
v_call: TRBV2
clone_size: -
j_call: TRBJ1-3
cdr3_aa: CASTQESSGNTIYF
cdr3_nt: TGTGCCAGCACCCAGGAAAGCTCTGGAAACACCATATATTTT

d_call: TRBD2
v_call: TRBV6-2/TRBV6-3
clone_size: -
j_call: TRBJ2-7
cdr3_aa: CASSSGTSGSPHEQYF
cdr3_nt: TGTGCCAGCAGTTCAGGGACTAGCGGGAGTCCCCACGAGCAGTACTTC

d_call: -
v_call: TRBV12-3/TRBV12-4
clone_size: -
j_call: TRBJ2-7
cdr3_aa: CASSLRTAYEQYF
cdr3_nt: TGTGCCAGCAGTCTCCGGACTGCCTACGAGCAGTACTTC

d_call: -
v_call: TRBV13
clone_size: -
j_call: TRBJ1-3
cdr3_aa: CASRRQGPGNTIYF
cdr3_nt: TGTGCCAGCAGGCGGCAGGGTCCGGGAAACACCATATATTTT

d_call: -
v_call: TRBV5-5
clone_size: -
j_call: TRBJ2-7
cdr3_aa: CASSLGRGPYEQYF
cdr3_nt: TGTGCCAGCAGCTTGGGCAGGGGTCCCTACGAGCAGTACTTC

d_call: -
v_call: TRBV7-2
clone_size: -
j_call: TRBJ1-3
cdr3_aa: CASSGLGNTIYF
cdr3_nt: TGTGCCAGCAGCGGGCTTGGAAACACCATATATTTT

d_call: -
v_call: TRBV19
clone_size: -
j_call: TRBJ1-1
cdr3_aa: CASSQTVKGTEAFF
cdr3_nt: TGTGCCAGTAGTCAGACAGTTAAAGGAACTGAAGCTTTCTTT

d_call: -
v_call: TRBV28
clone_size: -
j_call: TRBJ1-1
cdr3_aa: CASSRPRGGSEAFF
cdr3_nt: TGTGCCAGCAGCAGACCAAGGGGGGGGTCTGAAGCTTTCTTT